Listed here are 4 T cell receptor beta chains from one sample, sequenced in a study of regulatory T cells in long-lasting Graves disease. For TCR beta, libraries came from iRepertoire HTBI primers and Arm-PCR of CDR3 regions. Using its own MiXCR run on the multiplex PCR reads, TCRdb lists one record per CDR3 protein. This table holds about 540,000 distinct CDR3 sequences, approximately 13% found once. The time point denotes: newly diagnosed GD, antithyroid drugs for less than 3 months. Following extraction of RNA from PBMCs, that RNA was used to make the TCR library. The same data also went into a second study, on T cells in Graves' hyperthyroidism and ophthalmopathy.

This specimen was peripheral blood mononuclear cells (PBMCs), taken at new diagnosis, from a patient treated with antithyroid drugs. These receptors all come from a man under 40 with Graves disease.

This clonotype occurred many times. The chain recombines TRBV11-3 with TRBJ2-1; D call uncertain. This CDR3 has 13 amino acids. Trimming removed 5 bases at V and 8 bases at J, with 13 bases between. Germline loops: CDR1 SGHNT, CDR2 YENEEA. Here the CDR3 reads CASSPRGIDEQFF. DNA of the CDR3: TGTGCCAGCAGCCCCAGAGGCATCGATGAGCAGTTCTTC.

This clonotype was seen repeatedly, ten times or more. V usage is TRBV5-5 and J usage is TRBJ2-7; D could derive from TRBD1 or TRBD2 (5 bases each). V gave up 3 bases and J gave up 6 bases, with 7 bases separating them. There are 11 residues in the CDR3. The germline V gene encodes CDR1 SGHKS and CDR2 YYEKEE (reference sequence). The CDR3 is CASSSRGEQYF. The CDR3 DNA is TGTGCCAGCAGCTCGAGGGGCGAGCAGTACTTC. Variable domain in full (rest from reference TRBV5-5 and TRBJ2-7): DAGVTQSPTHLIKTRGQQVTLRCSPISGHKSVSWYQQVLGQGPQFIFQYYEKEERGRGNFPDRFSARQFPNYSSELNVNALLLGDSALYLCASSSRGEQYFGPGTRLTVT.

This clonotype was found a few times. The rearrangement joins TRBV20-1 to TRBJ2-3; 9 bases line up with TRBD2. The CDR3 sequence is 13 residues long. The germline V gene has CDR1 DFQATT and CDR2 SNEGSKA (reference sequence). The ends lost 5 bases at V and 4 bases at J; junction bases unmatched: 4. CDR3 coding DNA: TGCAGTGCTCTTAGCGGGAGCCCAGATACGCAGTATTTT. Residues: CSALSGSPDTQYF.

This clonotype was seen repeatedly, ten times or more. The chain employs TRBV27 and TRBJ2-7; 7 bases are a match to TRBD1. V lost 3 bases, J lost 4 bases, and 6 bases stayed unmatched. The V gene's germline CDR1 is MNHEY and CDR2 SMNVEV (reference sequence). The CDR3 has 14 residues. For the CDR3, the DNA is TGTGCCAGCAGTTTGTCGGGACAGAAATACGAGCAGTACTTC. Residues: CASSLSGQKYEQYF.